The T cell receptor (beta chain) under discussion was sequenced for a study of beta chain features in type 1 diabetes. A word on this clone: Its antigen is unidentified.

It was via CD45RO/CCR7/CD25/CD127/CD95/CD27 that CD4+ naive, central memory, regulatory and stem cell-like memory cells were sorted. The CDR3 runs 16 residues. Germline assignment: CDR1 LNHNV and CDR2 YYDKDF (reference sequence). V shed 5 bases, J shed 6 bases, and the junction held 6 bases outside the gene matches. Study-wide findings and caveats: Insertion counts at VDJ junctions were lower in type 1 diabetes patients, who also showed more deletions there. Shorter TCRB CDR3s, moderately but significantly so, were found in Type 1 diabetes patients in all four CD4+ subsets.

Reverse transcribing all isolated RNA meant expressed TCRB transcripts were sequenced. Using immunoSEQ multiplex PCR, the repertoire was profiled, and TCRdb retains in-frame clones only, with some absent. The sample consists of more than 250,000 clones, around 21% of them appearing once. Sequenced input: naive CD4+ T cells from blood. The receptor was derived from a woman aged 40 to 55 with type 1 diabetes. The chain has TRBV15 and TRBJ2-2; 13 nucleotides line up with TRBD2. In nucleotides, the CDR3 is TGTGCCACCAGCCGAAGACTAGCGGGAGGCCCCGGGGAGCTGTTTTTT. Translating gives CATSRRLAGGPGELFF. Full variable domain (remainder filled in from reference TRBV15 and TRBJ2-2): DAMVIQNPRYQVTQFGKPVTLSCSQTLNHNVMYWYQQKSSQAPKLLFHYYDKDFNNEADTPDNFQSRRPNTSFCFLDIRSPGLGDTAMYLCATSRRLAGGPGELFFGEGSRLTVL.